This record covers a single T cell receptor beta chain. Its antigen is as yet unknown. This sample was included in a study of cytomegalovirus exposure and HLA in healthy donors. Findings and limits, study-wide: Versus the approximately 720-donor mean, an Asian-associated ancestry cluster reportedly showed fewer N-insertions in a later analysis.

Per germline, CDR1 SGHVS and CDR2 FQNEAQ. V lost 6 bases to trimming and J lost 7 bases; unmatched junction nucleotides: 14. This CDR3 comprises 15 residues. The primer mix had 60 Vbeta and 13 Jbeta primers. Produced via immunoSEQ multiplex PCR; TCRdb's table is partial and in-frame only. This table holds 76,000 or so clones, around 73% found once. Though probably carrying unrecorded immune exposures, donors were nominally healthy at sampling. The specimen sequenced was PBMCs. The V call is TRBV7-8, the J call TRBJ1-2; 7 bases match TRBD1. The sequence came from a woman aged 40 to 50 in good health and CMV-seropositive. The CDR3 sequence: CASSKRGQGGGGYTF. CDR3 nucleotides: TGTGCCAGCAGTAAAAGGGGGCAGGGGGGAGGTGGCTACACCTTC.